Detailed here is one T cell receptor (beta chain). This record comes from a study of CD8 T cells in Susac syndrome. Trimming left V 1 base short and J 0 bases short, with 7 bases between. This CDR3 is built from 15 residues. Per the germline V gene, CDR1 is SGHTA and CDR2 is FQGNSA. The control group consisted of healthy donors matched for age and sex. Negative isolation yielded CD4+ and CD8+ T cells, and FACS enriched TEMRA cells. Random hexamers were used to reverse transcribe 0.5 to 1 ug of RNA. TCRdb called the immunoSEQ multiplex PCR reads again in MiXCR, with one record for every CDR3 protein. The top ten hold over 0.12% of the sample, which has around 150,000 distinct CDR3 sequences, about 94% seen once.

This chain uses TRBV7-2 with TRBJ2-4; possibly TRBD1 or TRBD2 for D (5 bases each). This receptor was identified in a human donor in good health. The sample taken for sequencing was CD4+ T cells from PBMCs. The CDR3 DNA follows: TGTGCCAGCAGCTTAGAGGGGACAGCCAAAAACATTCAGTACTTC. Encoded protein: CASSLEGTAKNIQYF.